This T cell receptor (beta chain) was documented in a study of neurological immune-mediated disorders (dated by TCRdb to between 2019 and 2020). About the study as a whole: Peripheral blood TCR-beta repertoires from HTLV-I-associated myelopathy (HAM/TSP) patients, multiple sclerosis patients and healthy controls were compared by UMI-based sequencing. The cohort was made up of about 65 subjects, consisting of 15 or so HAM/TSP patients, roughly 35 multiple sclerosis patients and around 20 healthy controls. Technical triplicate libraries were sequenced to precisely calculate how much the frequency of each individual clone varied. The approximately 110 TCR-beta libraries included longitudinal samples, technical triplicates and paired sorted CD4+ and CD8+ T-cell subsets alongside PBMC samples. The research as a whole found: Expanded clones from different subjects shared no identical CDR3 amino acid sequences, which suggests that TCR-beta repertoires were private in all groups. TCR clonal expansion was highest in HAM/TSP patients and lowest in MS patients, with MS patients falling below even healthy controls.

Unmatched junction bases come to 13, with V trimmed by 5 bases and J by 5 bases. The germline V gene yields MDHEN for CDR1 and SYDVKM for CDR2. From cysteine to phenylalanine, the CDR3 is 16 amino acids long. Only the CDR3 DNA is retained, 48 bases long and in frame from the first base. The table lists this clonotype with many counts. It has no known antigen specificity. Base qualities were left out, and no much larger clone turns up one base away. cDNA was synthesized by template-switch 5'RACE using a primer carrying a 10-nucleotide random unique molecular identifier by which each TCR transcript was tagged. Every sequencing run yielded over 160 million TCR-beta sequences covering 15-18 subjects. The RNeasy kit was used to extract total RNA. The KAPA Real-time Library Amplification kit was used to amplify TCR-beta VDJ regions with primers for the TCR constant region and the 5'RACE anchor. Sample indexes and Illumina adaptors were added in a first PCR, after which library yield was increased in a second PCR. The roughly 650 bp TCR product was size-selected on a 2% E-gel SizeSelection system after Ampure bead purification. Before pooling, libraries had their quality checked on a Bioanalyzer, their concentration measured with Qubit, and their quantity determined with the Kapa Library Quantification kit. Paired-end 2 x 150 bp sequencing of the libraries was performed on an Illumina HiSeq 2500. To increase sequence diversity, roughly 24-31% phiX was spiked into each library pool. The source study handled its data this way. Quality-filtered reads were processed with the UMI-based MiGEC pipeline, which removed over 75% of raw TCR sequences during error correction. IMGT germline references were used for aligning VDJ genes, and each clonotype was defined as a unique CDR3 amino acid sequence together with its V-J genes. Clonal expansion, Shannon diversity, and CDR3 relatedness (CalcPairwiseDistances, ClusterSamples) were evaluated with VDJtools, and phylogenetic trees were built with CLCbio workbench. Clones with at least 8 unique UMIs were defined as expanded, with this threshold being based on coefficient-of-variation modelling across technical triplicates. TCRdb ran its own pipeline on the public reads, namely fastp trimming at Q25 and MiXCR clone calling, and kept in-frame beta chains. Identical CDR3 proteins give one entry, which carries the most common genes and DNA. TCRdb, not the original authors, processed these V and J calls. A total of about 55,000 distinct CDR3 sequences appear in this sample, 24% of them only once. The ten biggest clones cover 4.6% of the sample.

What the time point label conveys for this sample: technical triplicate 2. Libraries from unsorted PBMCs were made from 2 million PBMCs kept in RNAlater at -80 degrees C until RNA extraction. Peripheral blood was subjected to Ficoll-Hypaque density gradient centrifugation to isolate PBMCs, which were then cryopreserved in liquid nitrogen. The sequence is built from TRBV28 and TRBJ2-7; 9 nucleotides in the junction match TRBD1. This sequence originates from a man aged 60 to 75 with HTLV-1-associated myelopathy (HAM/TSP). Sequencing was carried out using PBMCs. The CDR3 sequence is CASSPLLWDRDHEQYF. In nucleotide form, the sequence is TGTGCCAGCAGTCCTCTACTATGGGACAGGGACCACGAGCAGTACTTC.